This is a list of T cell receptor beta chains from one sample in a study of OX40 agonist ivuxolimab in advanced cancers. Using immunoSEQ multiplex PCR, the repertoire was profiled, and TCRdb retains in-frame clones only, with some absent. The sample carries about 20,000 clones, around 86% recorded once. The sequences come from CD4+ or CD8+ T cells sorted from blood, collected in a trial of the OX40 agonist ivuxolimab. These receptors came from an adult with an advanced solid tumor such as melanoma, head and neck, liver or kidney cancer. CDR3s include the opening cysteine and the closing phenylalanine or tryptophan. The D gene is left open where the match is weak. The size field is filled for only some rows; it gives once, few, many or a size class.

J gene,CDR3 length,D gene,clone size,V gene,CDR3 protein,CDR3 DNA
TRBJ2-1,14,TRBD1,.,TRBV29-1,CSADRDRSYNEQFF,TGCAGCGCCGACCGGGACAGGTCCTACAATGAGCAGTTCTTC
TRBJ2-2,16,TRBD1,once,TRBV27,CASSLDRGLDTGELFF,TGTGCCAGCAGCTTGGACAGGGGTCTGGACACCGGGGAGCTGTTTTTT
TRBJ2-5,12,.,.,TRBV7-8,CASSPTAETQYF,TGTGCCAGCAGCCCCACCGCCGAGACCCAGTACTTC
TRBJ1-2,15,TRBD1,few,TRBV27,CASSTIFGQGAGYTF,TGTGCCAGCAGTACTATCTTCGGACAGGGGGCTGGCTACACCTTC
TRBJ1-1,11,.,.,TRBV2,CASCFEIEAFF,TGTGCCAGCTGCTTCGAAATTGAAGCTTTCTTT
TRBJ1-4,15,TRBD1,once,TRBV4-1,CASSLRQGFVEKLFF,TGCGCCAGCAGCCTAAGACAGGGGTTCGTTGAAAAACTGTTTTTT
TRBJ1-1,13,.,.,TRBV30,CAWSLGMNTEAFF,TGTGCCTGGAGCTTGGGGATGAACACTGAAGCTTTCTTT
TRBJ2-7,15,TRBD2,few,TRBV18,CASSPTRTSGYEQYF,TGTGCCAGCTCACCAACTCGGACTAGCGGCTACGAGCAGTACTTC
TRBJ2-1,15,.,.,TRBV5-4,CASSFAGGSYNEQFF,TGTGCCAGCAGCTTCGCTGGGGGATCCTACAATGAGCAGTTCTTC
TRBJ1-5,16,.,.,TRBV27,CASSPYDGYSNQPQHF,TGTGCCAGCAGTCCCTACGACGGATATAGCAATCAGCCCCAGCATTTT
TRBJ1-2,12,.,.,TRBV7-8,CASSLAGGGYTF,TGTGCCAGCAGCTTAGCCGGGGGTGGCTACACCTTC
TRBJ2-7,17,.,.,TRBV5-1,CASSFRAGDLPHYEQYF,TGCGCCAGCAGCTTTAGGGCAGGGGACCTGCCCCACTACGAGCAGTACTTC
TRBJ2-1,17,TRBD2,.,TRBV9,CASSVGVTSGTWNEQFF,TGTGCCAGCAGCGTAGGGGTGACTAGCGGGACTTGGAATGAGCAGTTCTTC
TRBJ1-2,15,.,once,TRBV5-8,CASSFVPETPYGYTF,TGTGCCAGCAGCTTCGTACCCGAGACTCCCTATGGCTACACCTTC
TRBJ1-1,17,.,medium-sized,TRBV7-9,CASSTHDSKGRAAEAFF,TGTGCCAGCAGCACGCACGACAGTAAGGGCCGCGCCGCTGAAGCTTTCTTT
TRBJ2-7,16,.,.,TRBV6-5,CASSYSSAGSKDEQYF,TGTGCCAGCAGTTACTCGTCGGCAGGGAGTAAAGACGAGCAGTACTTC
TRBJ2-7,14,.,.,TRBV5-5,CASSLDDSSYEQYF,TGTGCCAGCAGCTTAGACGACAGTTCCTACGAGCAGTACTTC
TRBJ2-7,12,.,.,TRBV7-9,CASSLGASLQYF,TGTGCCAGCAGCTTAGGAGCAAGTCTCCAGTACTTC
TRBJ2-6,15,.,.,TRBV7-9,CASSLGLGGANVLTF,TGTGCCAGCAGCCTGGGGTTGGGAGGGGCCAACGTCCTGACTTTC
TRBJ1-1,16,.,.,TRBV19,CASSILGRALGTEAFF,TGTGCCAGTAGTATATTGGGGAGGGCACTGGGCACTGAAGCTTTCTTT
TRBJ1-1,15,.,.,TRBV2,CASRGEGYMNTEAFF,TGTGCCAGCAGGGGGGAGGGTTACATGAACACTGAAGCTTTCTTT
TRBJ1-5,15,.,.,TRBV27,CASSLSNSANQPQHF,TGTGCCAGCAGTTTATCGAACAGCGCCAATCAGCCCCAGCATTTT
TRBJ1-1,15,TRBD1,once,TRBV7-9,CASSNRQGLNTEAFF,TGTGCCAGCAGCAATAGACAGGGGCTGAACACTGAAGCTTTCTTT
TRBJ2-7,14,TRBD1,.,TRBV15,CATSRDRGPYEQYF,TGTGCCACCAGCAGGGACAGGGGTCCTTACGAGCAGTACTTC
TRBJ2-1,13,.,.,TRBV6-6,CASSLNEYIEQFF,TGTGCCAGCAGTTTGAACGAATACATTGAGCAGTTCTTC
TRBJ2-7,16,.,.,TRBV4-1,CASSQDGSVPTYEQYF,TGCGCCAGCAGCCAAGATGGTTCAGTGCCGACCTACGAGCAGTACTTC
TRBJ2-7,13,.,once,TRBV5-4,CASRREPGYEQYF,TGTGCCAGCAGGAGGGAGCCCGGCTACGAGCAGTACTTC
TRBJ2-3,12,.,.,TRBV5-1,CASSLQRDTQYF,TGCGCCAGCAGCTTACAACGGGATACGCAGTATTTT
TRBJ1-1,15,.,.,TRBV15,CATSRGGRMITEAFF,TGTGCCACCAGCAGAGGGGGACGGATGATCACTGAAGCTTTCTTT
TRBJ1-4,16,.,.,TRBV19,CASTWGPGTTNEKLFF,TGTGCCAGTACTTGGGGACCGGGTACAACTAATGAAAAACTGTTTTTT
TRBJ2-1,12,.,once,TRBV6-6,CAIRSRDNEQFF,TGTGCCATACGGAGCCGAGACAATGAGCAGTTCTTC
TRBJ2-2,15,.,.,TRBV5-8,CASSLELGTTGELFF,TGTGCCAGCAGCTTGGAATTGGGGACCACCGGGGAGCTGTTTTTT
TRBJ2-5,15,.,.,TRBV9,CASSVSPGPQETQYF,TGTGCCAGCAGCGTCTCCCCTGGCCCACAAGAGACCCAGTACTTC
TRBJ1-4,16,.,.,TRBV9,CASSVPWDFGTEKLFF,TGTGCCAGCAGCGTACCCTGGGACTTTGGCACGGAAAAACTGTTTTTT
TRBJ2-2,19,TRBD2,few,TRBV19,CASRRSSSTSGRRTGELFF,TGTGCCAGTAGACGGTCCTCATCGACTAGCGGGAGGAGGACCGGGGAGCTGTTTTTT
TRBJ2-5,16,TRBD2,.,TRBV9,CASSVYSGAIQETQYF,TGTGCCAGCAGCGTTTACAGCGGGGCTATCCAAGAGACCCAGTACTTC
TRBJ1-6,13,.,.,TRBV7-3,CASSLRGGSPLHF,TGTGCCAGCAGCCTTCGGGGGGGTTCACCCCTCCACTTT
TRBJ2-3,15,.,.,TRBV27,CASSPGPTSTDTQYF,TGTGCCAGCAGTCCCGGACCCACTAGCACAGATACGCAGTATTTT
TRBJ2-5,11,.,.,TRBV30,CAWSSGETQYF,TGTGCCTGGAGTAGCGGAGAGACCCAGTACTTC
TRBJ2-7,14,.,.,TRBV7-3,CASSLGHPTDEQYF,TGTGCCAGCAGCTTAGGACACCCCACCGACGAGCAGTACTTC
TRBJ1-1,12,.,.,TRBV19,CASSFQNTEAFF,TGTGCCAGTAGTTTTCAGAACACTGAAGCTTTCTTT
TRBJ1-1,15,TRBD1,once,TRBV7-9,CASSYSSGGRTEAFF,TGTGCCAGCAGCTATAGCTCAGGGGGGAGGACTGAAGCTTTCTTT
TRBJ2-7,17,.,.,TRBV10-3,CAISESHALANSYEQYF,TGTGCCATCAGTGAGTCCCACGCCCTAGCGAACTCCTACGAGCAGTACTTC
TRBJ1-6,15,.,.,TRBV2,CASSRTASGVSPLHF,TGTGCCAGCAGTCGGACCGCGTCCGGAGTCTCACCCCTCCACTTT
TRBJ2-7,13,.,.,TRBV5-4,CASSSRQNYEQYF,TGTGCCAGCAGCTCCCGACAGAACTACGAGCAGTACTTC
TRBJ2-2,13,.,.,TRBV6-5,CASSFGVSGELFF,TGTGCCAGCAGTTTCGGGGTATCCGGGGAGCTGTTTTTT
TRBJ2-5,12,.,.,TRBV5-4,CASSRPGETQYF,TGTGCCAGCAGCCGCCCGGGGGAGACCCAGTACTTC
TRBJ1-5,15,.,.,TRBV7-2,CASSLEDSSNQPQHF,TGTGCCAGCAGCTTAGAGGACAGTAGCAATCAGCCCCAGCATTTT
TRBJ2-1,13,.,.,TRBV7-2,CASRQNPGGEQFF,TGTGCCAGCAGGCAGAACCCAGGGGGGGAGCAGTTCTTC
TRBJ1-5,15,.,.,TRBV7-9,CASSLVGQRNQPQHF,TGTGCCAGCAGCTTAGTGGGCCAGCGCAATCAGCCCCAGCATTTT
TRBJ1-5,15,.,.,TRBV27,CASSFRAYSNQPQHF,TGTGCCAGCAGTTTCCGCGCTTATAGCAATCAGCCCCAGCATTTT